Presented here are 32 T cell receptor beta chains from one specimen sequenced in a study of tissue T cells after allogeneic stem cell transplantation (dated by TCRdb to between 2021 and 2024). Libraries were constructed by the immunoSEQ multiplex PCR assay. The table was pulled from immuneACCESS by TCRdb, which kept in-frame rearrangements only. Such tables lose some clones; where checked, under half of the loss comes from unresolved V genes, and the rest has no known cause. This sample is represented by roughly 6,600 clones; just under 50% of them were singletons. 7% to 9% of the sample belongs to the ten largest clones. The label giving this sample's time point can be read as: mouse harvest day 7 after allogeneic transplant. Mouse grafts consisting of 10^7 T-cell-depleted bone marrow cells combined with 10^6 splenic CD5+ T cells were administered by tail vein injection. Material for sequencing was lymph node tissue. These receptors were collected from a female BALB/c mouse given C57BL/6 T cells with graft-versus-host disease after an allogeneic hematopoietic cell transplant.

A remark on this clone: A much larger clonotype is one base distant, so this may be a read error. Germline and genes here are mouse. With the read ending 1 residue before the CDR3 end, the germline J gene is used to fill in that end. The genes are TRBV16 and TRBJ2-5; 10 bases agree with TRBD2. From germline, CDR1 is SGHSA and CDR2 FRNQAP. Unmatched junction bases numbered 5, after V lost 1 base and J lost 10 bases. The CDR3 contains 14 residues. The CDR3 spells CASSLAGGADAQYF. The CDR3 DNA, read in part, is TGTGCAAGCAGCTTAGCTGGGGGGGCTGACGCCCAGTAC.

There are a few counts of this clone. Gene names refer to mouse genes. The CDR3 end lies 1 residue beyond the end of the read and is filled in from the germline J gene. V usage is TRBV29 and J usage is TRBJ2-7, with no clear D. This CDR3 contains 12 residues. Germline V gene data show CDR1 as MSHET and CDR2 as SYDVDS. V was shortened by 8 bases and J by 0 bases, with 8 bases between the two germline ends. The CDR3 sequence: CASGRASYEQYF. The covered CDR3 bases are TGTGCTAGCGGTAGGGCCTCCTATGAACAGTAC.

This clone was counted between two and nine times. The germline and genes are mouse ones. The read ends 1 residue shy of where the CDR3 ends; the end is completed using the germline J gene. The chain links TRBV13-1 to TRBJ1-6; D is unclear. TRBJ1-6 qualifies as an ORF whose function is uncertain. The germline gives CDR1 NSHNY, CDR2 SYGAGN. Trimming took off 1 base at V and 7 bases at J, with 3 bases between the two ends. The CDR3 is 12 residues long. Incomplete CDR3 DNA: TGTGCCAGCAGTGATTGGAATTCGCCCCTCTAC. Protein: CASSDWNSPLY. The CDR3 in its entirety is CASSDWNSPLYF.

Remarks on this clone: These gene names are mouse names. Incomplete CDR3 DNA: TGTGCCAGCAGTCTTACAGGGGGCTCTGGAAATACGCTCTAT. Encoded protein: CASSLTGGSGNTLY. The complete CDR3 reads CASSLTGGSGNTLYF. The V gene is TRBV24, the J gene TRBJ1-3, with 9 positions matching TRBD1. The read finishes 1 residue shy of the CDR3 end, and the germline J gene is used to complete it. The CDR3 is made up of 15 amino acids. CDR1 is KGHTA, CDR2 FRNEEI, per germline. J lost 1 base, V lost 3 bases, and 1 base had no gene match.

Concerning this clone: Gene and germline names: mouse. The CDR3 extends 1 residue past the end of the read, so its final part is completed from the germline J gene. The chain has TRBV3 and TRBJ2-1; 10 bases line up with TRBD1. The CDR3 is made up of 15 amino acids. J lost 7 bases, V lost 4 bases, and 7 bases had no gene match. In germline, CDR1 is SNHLY, CDR2 FYNGKV (reference sequence). CDR3 sequence reads: CASSSRQGAGAEQFF. The CDR3 bases that were read are TGTGCCAGCAGCTCCCGACAGGGGGCAGGGGCTGAGCAGTTC. The full variable domain, its missing parts supplied by reference TRBV3 and TRBJ2-1, is GPKVLQIPSHQIIDMGQMVTLNCDPVSNHLYFYWYKQILGQQMEFLVNFYNGKVMEKSKLFKDQFSVERPDGSYFTLKIQPTALEDSAVYFCASSSRQGAGAEQFFGPGTRLTVL.

Note on this clone: These gene names are mouse names. The missing CDR3 end, 1 residue past where the read stops, is filled in from the germline J gene. The J gene is TRBJ1-4, the V gene TRBV14; unclear D gene. CDR1 SGHDT and CDR2 FRDEAV come from the germline V gene. This CDR3 is built from 12 residues. V shed 5 bases and J shed 1 base, with 3 bases lying between them. The covered CDR3 bases are TGTGCCAGCAGGGGTTCCAACGAAAGATTATTT. It codes for CASRGSNERLF. The entire CDR3 protein reads CASRGSNERLFF.

A word on this clone: Here the gene names and germline are mouse. With the read ending 1 residue before the CDR3 end, the germline J gene is used to fill in that end. V usage is TRBV23 and J usage is TRBJ2-5. The germline gives CDR1 KGHTA, CDR2 FQNQQP. This CDR3 contains 14 residues. CDR3 sequence: CSSSQRSNQDTQYF. The covered CDR3 bases are TGCTCCAGCAGTCAAAGGAGTAACCAAGACACCCAGTAC.

This clone was counted a few times. Genes here carry mouse names. The read ends 1 residue before the CDR3 terminus; that terminus is restored from the germline J gene. The V and J genes are TRBV15 and TRBJ2-1; no firm D call. Trimming removed 1 base at V and 6 bases at J, with 7 bases between. The V gene's germline CDR1 is SGHND and CDR2 FRSKSL. The CDR3 contains 13 residues. CDR3 DNA (partial): TGTGCCAGCAGTTTAGAAAGGTTTGCTGAGCAGTTC. Encoded protein: CASSLERFAEQF. The CDR3 as a whole reads CASSLERFAEQFF.

Points on this clone: The germline and genes are mouse ones. The CDR3 goes on 1 residue after the read ends, and that part is filled in from the germline J gene. V usage is TRBV26 and J usage is TRBJ1-5, with 9 nucleotides matching TRBD1. After removal of 4 bases from V and 4 bases from J, the junction contained 5 bases not matched to a gene. This CDR3 region has 15 residues. Germline assignment: CDR1 KGHPV and CDR2 FQNQEV (reference sequence). CDR3 protein: CASSPYRGQNQAPLF. The CDR3 bases that were read are TGTGCCAGCAGTCCATACAGGGGGCAGAACCAGGCTCCGCTT.

Of note for this clone: Mouse gene names apply. The observed sequence ends 1 residue before the CDR3 terminus, with the missing tail filled in from the germline J gene. The genes are TRBV26 and TRBJ1-1, with D possibly being TRBD1 (5 bases). Looked up from germline, CDR1 is KGHPV and CDR2 is FQNQEV (reference sequence). Trimming took off 3 bases at V and 4 bases at J, with 12 bases between the two ends. CDR3 length equals 14 residues. This CDR3 reads CASSLQGRGTEVFF. Incomplete CDR3 DNA: TGTGCCAGCAGTCTCCAGGGTCGGGGCACAGAAGTCTTC.

Comments on this clone: Each gene name is a mouse one. The CDR3 extends 1 residue past the end of the read, so its final part is completed from the germline J gene. This chain uses TRBV16 with TRBJ2-3, with D tentatively TRBD1 or TRBD2 (5 bases each). CDR3 length: 14 residues. Trimming removed 3 bases from V and 0 bases from J, with 7 bases in between. Germline lookup yields CDR1 SGHSA and CDR2 FRNQAP. CDR3 amino acids: CASSLGTSAETLYF. CDR3 bases read: TGTGCAAGCAGCTTGGGGACCAGTGCAGAAACGCTGTAT.

In regard to this clone: Genes and germline come from the mouse. The read comes to an end 1 residue before the CDR3 does, leaving the germline J gene to fill in the end. The rearrangement uses TRBV19 and TRBJ2-7, with TRBD2 matching over 11 bases. V shed 3 bases and J 3 bases; nucleotides not matched to a gene: 5. Germline V gives CDR1 FNHDT, CDR2 SITEND (reference sequence). The length of the CDR3 is 15 residues. CDR3 sequence reads: CASSTLGGLFYEQYF. Incomplete CDR3 DNA: TGTGCCAGCAGTACACTGGGGGGGCTATTCTATGAACAGTAC.

This clone ranks as medium-sized. Mouse gene names and germline throughout. The sequenced part of the CDR3 DNA is TGTGCAAGCAGGGGACAGGGCCACGAAAGATTATTT. It codes for CASRGQGHERLF. In full, the CDR3 is CASRGQGHERLFF. The rearrangement uses TRBV16 and TRBJ1-4; 9 bases line up with TRBD1. The missing CDR3 end, 1 residue past where the read stops, is filled in from the germline J gene. This CDR3 comprises 13 residues. Trimming cost V 6 bases and J 6 bases; bases outside gene matches: 2. CDR1 and CDR2 (germline): SGHSA, FRNQAP. The full variable domain, its missing parts supplied by reference TRBV16 and TRBJ1-4, is NAGVIQTPRHKVTGKGQEATLWCEPISGHSAVFWYRQTIVQGLEFLTYFRNQAPIDDSGMPKERFSAQMPNQSHSTLKIQSTQPQDSAVYLCASRGQGHERLFFGHGTKLSVL.

Worth noting for this clone: Gene names and germline refer to mouse. The sequence runs out 1 residue before the end of the CDR3; the remainder is reconstructed from the germline J gene. This rearrangement joins TRBV26 to TRBJ2-4, with 9 bases aligning to TRBD1. Germline V gives CDR1 KGHPV, CDR2 FQNQEV (reference sequence). V was clipped by 1 base and J by 5 bases; unmatched bases: 4. This CDR3 spans 15 amino acids. CDR3 sequence: CASSLLQGARNTLYF. Incomplete CDR3 DNA: TGTGCCAGCAGTCTGTTACAGGGGGCGCGAAACACCTTGTAC.

Of note for this clone: Gene names and germline match the mouse. The read finishes 1 residue shy of the CDR3 end, and the germline J gene is used to complete it. The chain carries TRBV26 and TRBJ2-7, with TRBD1 matching 10 bases. CDR1 is KGHPV, CDR2 FQNQEV, per germline (reference sequence). J gave up 4 bases and V 4 bases, and 1 base lay outside the gene matches. CDR3 size: 13 residues. The chain's CDR3 is CASSQGQGYEQYF. Partial CDR3 DNA: TGTGCCAGCAGTCAGGGACAGGGGTATGAACAGTAC. Supplemented by reference TRBV26 and TRBJ2-7, the full variable domain reads NSKVIQTPRYLVKGQGQKAKMRCIPEKGHPVVFWYQQNKNNEFKFLINFQNQEVLQQIDMTEKRFSAECPSNSPCSLEIQSSEAGDSALYLCASSQGQGYEQYFGPGTRLTVL.

In regard to this clone: The gene names given are mouse names. Coverage ceases 1 residue before the CDR3 finishes, and the germline J gene fills in the end. The chain combines TRBV13-3 with TRBJ2-5; D unresolved. The CDR3 has 11 amino acids. CDR1 is NNHDY, CDR2 SYVADS, per germline. The V gene lost 3 bases and the J gene lost 4 bases, with 3 bases spanning the gap. The CDR3 sequence is CASSGEDTQYF. The sequenced CDR3 bases are TGTGCCAGCAGTGGGGAAGACACCCAGTAC.

As regards this clone: Gene names follow the mouse nomenclature. The missing CDR3 end, 1 residue past where the read stops, is filled in from the germline J gene. The V and J genes are TRBV13-1 and TRBJ2-3; D uncertain. The CDR3 consists of 14 residues. Trimming shortened V by 4 bases and J by 0 bases, and 9 bases separated the two germline ends. Germline V CDR1 and CDR2: NSHNY, SYGAGN. This chain's CDR3 is CASSNRNSAETLYF. Partial CDR3 DNA: TGTGCCAGCAGTAACAGAAATAGTGCAGAAACGCTGTAT.

Note on this clone: Genes and germline are mouse. The sequenced part of the CDR3 DNA is TGTGCCAGCAGTCTTCGGGGAGGGAACACAGAAGTCTTC. Its translation is CASSLRGGNTEVF. The full CDR3 is CASSLRGGNTEVFF. V gene TRBV26 combines with J gene TRBJ1-1, with no clear D. The read terminates 1 residue ahead of where the CDR3 ends, so the germline J gene completes it. CDR1 and CDR2 (germline): KGHPV, FQNQEV (reference sequence). V lost 3 bases and J lost 1, with 9 bases in between. The CDR3 is 14 amino acids.

As to this clone: Mouse gene names and germline throughout. The CDR3 bases that were read are TGTGCCAGCAGTCTGAAACAGGGGCGCTCCTATGAACAGTAC. It is translated as CASSLKQGRSYEQY. The CDR3 in full is CASSLKQGRSYEQYF. The chain links TRBV24 to TRBJ2-7, with 7 bases that match TRBD1. The CDR3 goes on 1 residue after the read ends, and that part is filled in from the germline J gene. The V gene's germline CDR1 is KGHTA and CDR2 FRNEEI. The CDR3 spans 15 residues. The V gene end was trimmed by 2 bases and the J gene end by 0 bases; junction bases not matched to a gene: 4.

This clone has a handful of counts. Each gene name is a mouse one. The CDR3 is cut off 1 residue early in the read; its end comes from the germline J gene. V usage is TRBV30 and J usage is TRBJ2-7; 9 bases fit TRBD2. V shed 6 bases and J 0 bases; nucleotides not matched to a gene: 3. The CDR3 runs to 13 residues. Germline values: CDR1 SQVVS, CDR2 ANEGSEA. The CDR3 reads CSSRTGDSYEQYF. The CDR3 bases that were read are TGTAGTTCCCGGACTGGGGACTCCTATGAACAGTAC.

On this clone itself: The germline and genes are mouse ones. The observed sequence ends 1 residue before the CDR3 terminus, with the missing tail filled in from the germline J gene. The chain couples TRBV4 to TRBJ1-6; D is unresolved. TRBJ1-6 is an ORF; its function is uncertain. This CDR3 is 14 amino acids long. V lost 4 bases and J lost 0, with 4 bases in between. Germline assignment: CDR1 LGHDT and CDR2 YNNKQL (reference sequence). Incomplete CDR3 DNA: TGTGCCAGCAGCTCCTCTTCCTATAATTCGCCCCTCTAC. This gives the protein CASSSSSYNSPLY. The entire CDR3 reads CASSSSSYNSPLYF.

With respect to this clone: All gene names here are mouse names. The observed sequence ends 1 residue before the CDR3 terminus, with the missing tail filled in from the germline J gene. The rearrangement joins TRBV12-1 to TRBJ1-4; 9 positions agree with TRBD1. The CDR3 runs 15 residues. Per the germline V gene, CDR1 is SGHSN and CDR2 is HYEKVE. Trimming at V came to 3 bases and at J to 6 bases, leaving 7 bases not matched to a gene. CDR3 loop: CASSTWTGVDERLFF. CDR3 bases read: TGTGCCAGCTCTACCTGGACAGGGGTGGACGAAAGATTATTT.

To note about this clone: The gene symbols are mouse symbols. The read comes to an end 1 residue before the CDR3 does, leaving the germline J gene to fill in the end. The chain uses TRBV23 and TRBJ1-1; the table calls TRBD1, which could not be checked here. Germline CDR1 KGHTA, CDR2 FQNQQP. The CDR3 has 15 residues. Incomplete CDR3 DNA: TGCTCCAGCAGTCAACTGCAGGGAGGAGACACAGAAGTCTTC. Protein sequence: CSSSQLQGGDTEVF. The full CDR3 protein is CSSSQLQGGDTEVFF.

Remarks on this clone: Genes and germline come from the mouse. The CDR3 end lies 1 residue beyond the end of the read and is filled in from the germline J gene. The chain is built from TRBV13-2 and TRBJ2-1; TRBD1 agrees at 7 bases. The ends lost 7 bases at V and 1 base at J; junction bases unmatched: 5. The CDR3 has 14 amino acids. Germline V gives CDR1 NNHNN, CDR2 SYGAGS (reference sequence). The sequenced part of the CDR3 DNA is TGTGCCAGCAATCAGGGACAGAACTATGCTGAGCAGTTC. Protein product: CASNQGQNYAEQF. The CDR3 as a whole reads CASNQGQNYAEQFF.

As to this clone: The gene names here belong to mouse. The read comes to an end 1 residue before the CDR3 does, leaving the germline J gene to fill in the end. V is TRBV1 and J is TRBJ2-2, with 7 positions matching TRBD1. Germline V lookup: CDR1 NSQYPW, CDR2 LRSPGD (reference sequence). V was clipped by 5 bases and J by 0 bases; unmatched bases: 6. This CDR3 comprises 16 residues. CDR3 region: CTCSSRDRANTGQLYF. The CDR3 DNA, read in part, is TGCACCTGCAGTTCCCGGGACAGAGCAAACACCGGGCAGCTCTAC. Full variable domain (missing parts from reference TRBV1 and TRBJ2-2): VTLLEQNPRWRLVPRGQAVNLRCILKNSQYPWMSWYQQDLQKQLQWLFTLRSPGDKEVKSLPGADYLATRVTDTELRLQVANMSQGRTLYCTCSSRDRANTGQLYFGEGSKLTVL.

On this clone: The gene names here belong to mouse. The CDR3 end is not reached by the read, which stops 1 residue before it; the germline J gene fills it in. The rearrangement uses TRBV20 and TRBJ2-7; 9 bases map to TRBD2. CDR3 length: 14 residues. V was clipped by 0 bases and J by 0 bases; unmatched bases: 0. Germline V gives CDR1 GFQATS, CDR2 STVNSAI. The CDR3 reads CGARDWGGSYEQYF. Incomplete CDR3 DNA: TGTGGTGCTAGGGACTGGGGGGGCTCCTATGAACAGTAC.

In this sample, this clone turned up a few times. The genes are named according to mouse. The read ends 1 residue shy of where the CDR3 ends; the end is completed using the germline J gene. V usage is TRBV13-1 and J usage is TRBJ2-1, with D tentatively TRBD1 or TRBD2 (5 bases each). Trimming removed 4 bases from V and 1 base from J, with 9 bases in between. The CDR3 sequence is 14 residues long. Germline lookup yields CDR1 NSHNY and CDR2 SYGAGN. The chain's CDR3 is CASSPRDNYAEQFF. The CDR3 DNA, read in part, is TGTGCCAGCAGTCCCCGGGACAACTATGCTGAGCAGTTC.

Comments on this clone: Gene names are the mouse ones. The CDR3 goes on 1 residue after the read ends, and that part is filled in from the germline J gene. This chain uses TRBV29 with TRBJ2-5; D is possibly TRBD1 (5 bases). The V end was cut by 2 bases, the J end by 0 bases, with 9 bases between. The CDR3 is made up of 15 amino acids. From germline, CDR1 is MSHET and CDR2 SYDVDS. CDR3 protein: CASSLAGLNQDTQYF. The CDR3 bases that were read are TGTGCTAGCAGTTTAGCAGGGCTTAACCAAGACACCCAGTAC.

A note on this clone: The gene names here belong to mouse. The read ends 1 residue before the CDR3 terminus; that terminus is restored from the germline J gene. The chain has TRBV12-2 and TRBJ1-4, with 9 bases that match TRBD1. The CDR3 runs 16 residues. With V trimmed by 0 bases and J by 3 bases, 4 bases remained unmatched. Germline lookup yields CDR1 SGHLS and CDR2 HYDKME. Incomplete CDR3 DNA: TGTGCCAGCTCTCTCGACAGGGGGAGGACCAACGAAAGATTATTT. Residues: CASSLDRGRTNERLF. The full CDR3 sequence reads CASSLDRGRTNERLFF.

This clone is large within its sample. Germline and genes: mouse. The sequence runs out 1 residue before the end of the CDR3; the remainder is reconstructed from the germline J gene. This sample also contains other DNA sequences that code for the same CDR3. The chain employs TRBV13-2 and TRBJ2-5, with D perhaps matching TRBD1 (6 bases). The V end lost 2 bases, the J end lost 0 bases, and 7 bases lay between the germline ends. The germline V gene has CDR1 NNHNN and CDR2 SYGAGS (reference sequence). CDR3 size: 14 residues. The part of the CDR3 DNA that was read is TGTGCCAGCGGTGACAGGGGTAACCAAGACACCCAGTAC. It is translated as CASGDRGNQDTQY. The CDR3 in its entirety is CASGDRGNQDTQYF.

This clone was observed a few times. Gene names are mouse gene names. The read falls 1 residue short of the CDR3 end, and the missing part is taken from the germline J gene. This chain uses TRBV29 with TRBJ1-6; no reliable D call. TRBJ1-6 is an ORF, with its function uncertain. The CDR3 sequence is 14 residues long. The germline CDR1 and CDR2 sequences are MSHET and SYDVDS. V was trimmed by 3 bases and J by 0 bases, leaving 3 bases between them. The CDR3 spells CASSFDSYNSPLYF. Partial CDR3 DNA: TGTGCTAGCAGTTTCGATTCCTATAATTCGCCCCTCTAC.

This clone has just one count. Gene names are mouse gene names. With the read ending 1 residue before the CDR3 end, the germline J gene is used to fill in that end. The chain recombines TRBV26 with TRBJ1-1, with TRBD1 matching 8 bases. The CDR3 totals 14 residues. The junction had 3 bases not matched to a gene; V was cut back by 2 bases and J by 4 bases. Germline-derived CDR1 and CDR2 are KGHPV and FQNQEV (reference sequence). This CDR3 is CASSLDRGGTEVFF. The sequenced CDR3 bases are TGTGCCAGCAGTCTGGACAGGGGAGGCACAGAAGTCTTC.